This entry concerns a single TCR beta chain. Time point of the sample: after neoadjuvant nivolumab, at surgical resection. Assay: immunoSEQ multiplex PCR; the TCRdb copy retains only in-frame clones and omits some. Of 20,000 to 30,000 clones listed, around a quarter were seen once; the top ten hold around 17%. The V and J ends lost 4 bases and 4 bases, in that order; junction bases with no gene match: 5. Germline V gene sequence: CDR1 SEHNR, CDR2 FQNEAQ (reference sequence). The CDR3 loop spans 14 amino acids. The record originates from a study of neoadjuvant anti-PD-1 for oral cavity cancer. Whole-study context: Around day 43, patients without progression received a fourth nivolumab dose before surgery.

The sample was tumor tissue, taken after nivolumab (anti-PD-1) treatment. The chain employs TRBV7-9 and TRBJ1-1; the match to TRBD1 covers 8 bases. The TCR sequence derives from a person between 40 and 85 years old with oral cavity squamous cell carcinoma. This CDR3 reads CASSSQGAGTEAFF. CDR3 DNA sequence: TGTGCCAGCAGCTCCCAGGGGGCGGGCACTGAAGCTTTCTTT.